The present T cell receptor beta chain was sequenced within a study of blood T cell repertoires in COVID-19. The germline CDR1 and CDR2 sequences are SGHNT and YYREEE (reference sequence). The CDR3 is made up of 14 amino acids. V lost 2 bases, J lost 5 bases, and 11 bases lay in between. In the source study's methods: For nucleated cells, counts were estimated from reference gene primer amplification. Clones were sequenced by immunoSEQ multiplex PCR, and TCRdb holds only the in-frame ones, with some missing. For V, J and clone size, that table is used; D and trimming come from the DNA. The table records hundreds of thousands of clones, roughly 85% of them present only once.

The sample taken for sequencing was peripheral blood. The sequence came from a woman in her 30s with active or convalescent COVID-19. The chain is built from TRBV5-4 and TRBJ2-1; D perhaps matches TRBD2 (5 bases). This chain's CDR3 is CASSLTIANNEQFF. The CDR3 DNA is TGTGCCAGCAGCTTAACCATAGCGAACAATGAGCAGTTCTTC.